A selection of T cell receptor beta chains follows, all from one sample in a study of response to subunit inactivated influenza vaccine. Each CDR3 protein is one row after TCRdb ran MiXCR on the RT-PCR reads. In the table there are roughly 570,000 distinct CDR3 sequences, 11% to 15% of which are singletons. The sample here was PBMCs from blood, taken 11 to 12 days after vaccination. The receptors originated from a man between 50 and 59 years old who received an inactivated influenza vaccine. Each CDR3 is given with its conserved first and last residue. Each record gives: clone size, J gene, D gene, V gene, CDR3 protein, CDR3 DNA. A D gene is named only where the DNA matches it firmly. Size values are once, few and many counts, or a class for expanded clones, and some rows have none.

size: NA; J: TRBJ2-2; D: NA; V: TRBV11-2; CDR3: CATSLANTGELSF; DNA: TGTGCCACCTCACTCGCGAACACCGGGGAGCTGTCTTTT
size: few; J: TRBJ2-1; D: NA; V: TRBV4-2; CDR3: CASSSGLELPEQFF; DNA: TGTGCCAGCAGCTCCGGTTTGGAACTCCCGGAGCAGTTCTTC
size: NA; J: TRBJ1-6; D: TRBD1; V: TRBV10-3; CDR3: CAISESQNRGNSPLHF; DNA: TGTGCCATCAGTGAGTCTCAGAACAGGGGTAATTCACCCCTCCACTTT
size: few; J: TRBJ1-1; D: TRBD1; V: TRBV5-1; CDR3: CASSPDGQVNTEAFF; DNA: TGCGCCAGCAGCCCGGATGGACAGGTGAACACTGAAGCTTTCTTT
size: NA; J: TRBJ2-1; D: NA; V: TRBV5-1; CDR3: CASSLIGFSYNEQFF; DNA: TGCGCCAGCAGCTTGATTGGGTTCTCCTACAATGAGCAGTTCTTC
size: few; J: TRBJ2-7; D: TRBD1; V: TRBV7-2; CDR3: CASSLSQGRNYEQYF; DNA: TGTGCCAGCAGCTTATCACAGGGGCGAAACTACGAGCAGTACTTC
size: few; J: TRBJ2-3; D: NA; V: TRBV11-2; CDR3: CASSLRNDTDTQYF; DNA: TGTGCCAGCAGCTTAAGGAATGACACAGATACGCAGTATTTT
size: few; J: TRBJ1-6; D: NA; V: TRBV5-1; CDR3: CASSLAGKNNSPLHF; DNA: TGCGCCAGCAGCTTGGCCGGGAAAAATAATTCACCCCTCCACTTT
size: NA; J: TRBJ2-2; D: TRBD1; V: TRBV2; CDR3: CASGGQTFTGELFF; DNA: TGTGCCAGTGGGGGACAGACCTTCACCGGGGAGCTGTTTTTT
size: NA; J: TRBJ2-1; D: TRBD1; V: TRBV14; CDR3: CASSDRTGRNEQFF; DNA: TGTGCCAGCAGCGACCGGACAGGGAGGAATGAGCAGTTCTTC
size: NA; J: TRBJ2-5; D: NA; V: TRBV6-1; CDR3: CASSGLPGVQTQYF; DNA: TGTGCCAGCAGCGGGCTGCCTGGGGTGCAGACCCAGTACTTC
size: many; J: TRBJ2-2; D: TRBD1; V: TRBV2; CDR3: CASRRDRGGTGELFF; DNA: TGTGCCAGCAGAAGGGACAGGGGGGGCACCGGGGAGCTGTTTTTT
size: NA; J: TRBJ1-4; D: NA; V: TRBV3-1; CDR3: CASSQVWGIVNEKLFF; DNA: TGTGCCAGCAGCCAAGTATGGGGCATCGTGAATGAAAAACTGTTTTTT
size: many; J: TRBJ2-2; D: TRBD2; V: TRBV6-2/TRBV6-3; CDR3: CASSFAMTSGLTGELFF; DNA: TGTGCCAGCAGTTTCGCAATGACTAGCGGATTAACCGGGGAGCTGTTTTTT
size: NA; J: TRBJ2-7; D: NA; V: TRBV10-3; CDR3: CANQRGKAHEQYF; DNA: TGTGCCAACCAGCGAGGGAAGGCACATGAGCAGTACTTC
size: NA; J: TRBJ2-7; D: TRBD2; V: TRBV3-1; CDR3: CASSRPSGVSYEQYF; DNA: TGTGCCAGCAGCCGTCCTAGCGGCGTGTCCTACGAGCAGTACTTC
size: few; J: TRBJ2-1; D: NA; V: TRBV6-2/TRBV6-3; CDR3: CASTADSSYNEQFF; DNA: TGTGCCAGCACGGCAGATAGCTCCTACAATGAGCAGTTCTTC
size: few; J: TRBJ2-1; D: NA; V: TRBV6-1; CDR3: CASRQGFSYNEQFF; DNA: TGTGCCAGCAGGCAGGGTTTTTCCTACAATGAGCAGTTCTTC
size: NA; J: TRBJ2-5; D: NA; V: TRBV10-3; CDR3: CATAARAEEETQYF; DNA: TGTGCCACGGCCGCCCGGGCAGAAGAAGAGACCCAGTACTTC
size: NA; J: TRBJ2-1; D: TRBD2; V: TRBV3-1; CDR3: CASSHLSGRCCNEQFF; DNA: TGTGCCAGCAGCCACCTTAGCGGGAGGTGTTGCAATGAGCAGTTCTTC